What follows are 32 T cell receptor beta chains derived from one specimen sequenced in a study of blood T cell repertoires in COVID-19. The table came from immunoSEQ multiplex PCR; TCRdb's copy has only in-frame clones and leaves some out. The sample holds under 150,000 clones, around nine tenths seen once. Material for sequencing was peripheral blood. The receptors stem from a woman aged 40 to 50 with acute or convalescent COVID-19.

The CDR3 here is CASSLGTRQETQYF. The CDR3 nucleotides read TGTGCCAGCAGCCTCGGGACTAGACAAGAGACCCAGTACTTC. The V call is TRBV7-8, the J call TRBJ2-5, with 8 bases identical to TRBD2. Germline-derived CDR1 and CDR2 are SGHVS and FQNEAQ. The trim removed 5 bases at V and 2 bases at J, leaving 4 bases unmatched. This CDR3 comprises 14 residues. Based on the CDR3 plus reference TRBV7-8 and TRBJ2-5, the full variable domain is GAGVSQSPRYKVAKRGQDVALRCDPISGHVSLFWYQQALGQGPEFLTYFQNEAQLDKSGLPSDRFFAERPEGSVSTLKIQRTQQEDSAVYLCASSLGTRQETQYFGPGTRLLVL.

The rearrangement joins TRBV28 to TRBJ1-4, with D tentatively TRBD1 (5 bases). The CDR3 is 16 residues long. The germline CDR1 and CDR2 sequences are MDHEN and SYDVKM. The V and J ends lost 5 bases and 5 bases respectively, with 18 bases between them. The CDR3 DNA is TGTGCCAGCAGTACCTTAGGGGACTTGCTAAATGAAAAACTGTTTTTT. It codes for CASSTLGDLLNEKLFF.

V usage is TRBV30 and J usage is TRBJ2-1; 9 positions match TRBD2. The CDR3 runs 13 residues. CDR1 is GTSNPN, CDR2 SVGIG, per germline (reference sequence). The V and J ends lost 1 base and 9 bases, in that order; junction bases with no gene match: 4. CDR3 nucleotides: TGTGCCTGGAGTGGTAGCGGGAGTGCTGAGCAGTTCTTC. This translates into CAWSGSGSAEQFF.

This CDR3 reads CASSLGVAGTDTQYF. Written as DNA, the CDR3 is TGTGCCAGCAGCTTAGGAGTCGCGGGCACAGATACGCAGTATTTT. The gene calls are TRBV7-3 and TRBJ2-3; no clear D. The V and J ends lost 2 bases and 1 base respectively, with 10 bases between them. CDR1 and CDR2 (germline): SGHTA, FQGTGA. This CDR3 has 15 amino acids.

The rearrangement uses TRBV18 and TRBJ1-3, with 7 bases aligning to TRBD1. This CDR3 has 15 amino acids. V was pared by 3 bases and J by 2 bases, with 4 bases of the junction left unmatched. The germline V gene encodes CDR1 KGHSH and CDR2 LQKENI. CDR3 in amino acids: CASSPSQGPGNTIYF. DNA of the CDR3: TGTGCCAGCTCACCTTCACAGGGGCCTGGAAACACCATATATTTT.

With respect to this clone: Distinct nucleotide sequences in the sample also encode this CDR3. This chain links TRBV7-6 with TRBJ1-1, with D unclear. This CDR3 region has 14 residues. Trimming took 1 base from V and 2 from J, leaving 8 bases between them. From germline, CDR1 is SGHVS and CDR2 FNYEAQ. CDR3 bases: TGTGCCAGCAGCTTAGGCGCAGGAAACACTGAAGCTTTCTTT. Translating it yields CASSLGAGNTEAFF.

V is TRBV30 and J is TRBJ1-1; D ambiguous. In germline, CDR1 is GTSNPN, CDR2 SVGIG (reference sequence). The CDR3 extends over 14 amino acids. The V end was cut by 5 bases, the J end by 2 bases, with 15 bases between. The CDR3 region has the DNA TGTGCCTGGCAAGACTGGTCAGTTAACACTGAAGCTTTCTTT. It yields the protein CAWQDWSVNTEAFF.

The genes are TRBV6-2 or TRBV6-3 and TRBJ2-1, with a tentative D call TRBD2 (5 bases). V lost 2 bases and J 7 bases, leaving 9 bases between the germline ends. CDR1 MNHEY and CDR2 SVGEGT come from the germline V gene. The CDR3 extends over 13 amino acids. CDR3 region: CASSYTRANEQFF. CDR3 in DNA: TGTGCCAGCAGTTACACGAGGGCGAATGAGCAGTTCTTC.

V is TRBV3-1 (or the pseudogene TRBV3-2) and J is TRBJ2-7, with 8 bases aligning to TRBD1. This CDR3 has 16 residues. The germline gives CDR1 LGHDT, CDR2 YNNKEL (reference sequence). After removal of 1 base from V and 2 bases from J, the junction contained 7 bases not matched to a gene. In nucleotides, the CDR3 is TGTGCCAGCAGCCAAGGACAGGGGAGAAGGGCCTACGAGCAGTACTTC. Its protein is CASSQGQGRRAYEQYF.

The chain combines TRBV6-5 with TRBJ2-7, with a tentative D call TRBD1 (5 bases). Germline V CDR1 and CDR2: MNHEY, SVGAGI. V was pared by 6 bases and J by 0 bases, with 15 bases between. The CDR3 consists of 15 residues. In DNA form, the CDR3 reads TGTGCCAGCAGCGTCCTAGACAGAAACTCCTACGAGCAGTACTTC. Protein sequence: CASSVLDRNSYEQYF.

The chain is built from TRBV30 and TRBJ1-5; tentative D call: TRBD1 (5 bases). This CDR3 has 14 amino acids. Germline V gene lookup returns CDR1 GTSNPN and CDR2 SVGIG (reference sequence). V gave up 3 bases and J gave up 2 bases, with 11 bases separating them. CDR3 amino acids: CAWSKARGNQPQHF. The CDR3, as DNA: TGTGCCTGGAGCAAGGCCAGGGGCAATCAGCCCCAGCATTTT.

J is TRBJ2-3 and V is TRBV5-6, with 9 bases identical to TRBD2. Germline CDR1 SGHDT, CDR2 YYEEEE. V gave up 5 bases and J gave up 2 bases; unmatched junction bases: 9. The CDR3 is 16 amino acids. Here the CDR3 reads CASSWIAGAVTDTQYF. The CDR3 DNA reads TGTGCCAGCAGTTGGATAGCGGGAGCGGTCACAGATACGCAGTATTTT.

J is TRBJ1-4 and V is TRBV5-4; possibly TRBD1 for D (5 bases). CDR1 and CDR2 from the germline V gene are SGHNT and YYREEE (reference sequence). V lost 5 bases to trimming and J lost 4 bases, with 15 bases between them. The CDR3 is made up of 15 amino acids. The CDR3 spells CASSYQGAINEKLFF. CDR3 nucleotide sequence: TGTGCCAGCAGTTATCAAGGGGCTATTAATGAAAAACTGTTTTTT.

The CDR3: CAIRNTGGTGELFF. The CDR3 DNA follows: TGTGCCATCAGGAATACAGGGGGGACCGGGGAGCTGTTTTTT. The chain carries TRBV10-3 and TRBJ2-2; 8 nucleotides align to TRBD1. V lost 6 bases, J lost 5 bases, and 5 bases stayed unmatched. The germline gives CDR1 ENHRY, CDR2 SYGVKD. CDR3 length: 14 residues.

Only one count was recorded for this clone. The CDR3 sequence: CASRTGGRTYGYTF. CDR3 in DNA: TGTGCCAGCCGTACAGGGGGGCGAACCTATGGCTACACCTTC. The V call is TRBV6-5, the J call TRBJ1-2; 8 bases align to TRBD1. This CDR3 spans 14 amino acids. Per the germline V gene, CDR1 is MNHEY and CDR2 is SVGAGI. Trimming removed 8 bases from V and 4 bases from J; junction bases left unmatched: 9.

The chain carries TRBV11-2 and TRBJ2-7; possible D gene TRBD1, 5 bases. Trimming took off 2 bases at V and 2 bases at J, with 16 bases between the two ends. Germline V CDR1 and CDR2: SGHAT, FQNNGV. The CDR3 has 16 amino acids. In DNA form, the CDR3 reads TGTGCCAGCAGCTTACAAGTACGAGACAGTCCCTACGAGCAGTACTTC. This translates into CASSLQVRDSPYEQYF.

This clone was counted between two and nine times. The chain combines TRBV20-1 with TRBJ2-3, with 12 bases matching TRBD2. V lost 3 bases and J lost 2; bases outside the gene matches: 6. CDR3 length equals 16 residues. CDR1 is DFQATT and CDR2 is SNEGSKA in the germline V gene (reference sequence). Written as DNA, the CDR3 is TGCAGTGCTAGTTCCACTAGCGGGGGGATCACAGATACGCAGTATTTT. It is translated as CSASSTSGGITDTQYF.

The chain uses TRBV5-1 and TRBJ1-1, with D possibly being TRBD1 (6 bases). From germline, CDR1 is SGHRS and CDR2 YFSETQ. This CDR3 is built from 15 residues. V was shortened by 0 bases and J by 1 base, with 10 bases between the two germline ends. CDR3 nucleotides: TGCGCCAGCAGCTTGGTCCCGGGACAGAACACTGAAGCTTTCTTT. This encodes CASSLVPGQNTEAFF.

This sequence joins TRBV29-1 and TRBJ1-3; D is perhaps TRBD1 (6 bases). The V gene lost 4 bases and the J gene lost 4 bases, with 8 bases spanning the gap. This CDR3 comprises 12 residues. From germline, CDR1 is SQVTM and CDR2 ANQGSEA. CDR3 DNA sequence: TGCAGCGTTGGTGGACAGGGAAACACCATATATTTT. As protein: CSVGGQGNTIYF.

The J gene is TRBJ1-1, the V gene TRBV7-8; 7 bases line up with TRBD1. This CDR3 has 15 amino acids. In germline, CDR1 is SGHVS, CDR2 FQNEAQ. V was pared by 5 bases and J by 2 bases, with 8 bases of the junction left unmatched. CDR3 in amino acids: CASSANRGPNTEAFF. Here the CDR3 DNA reads TGTGCCAGCAGCGCCAACAGGGGCCCCAACACTGAAGCTTTCTTT. Full variable domain (rest looked up from reference TRBV7-8 and TRBJ1-1): GAGVSQSPRYKVAKRGQDVALRCDPISGHVSLFWYQQALGQGPEFLTYFQNEAQLDKSGLPSDRFFAERPEGSVSTLKIQRTQQEDSAVYLCASSANRGPNTEAFFGQGTRLTVV.

This chain connects TRBV7-2 to TRBJ2-7; D unclear. V was cut by 5 bases and J by 4 bases, with 9 bases left in between. Germline CDR1 and CDR2: SGHTA and FQGNSA. The CDR3 runs to 12 residues. The CDR3 protein is CASSPTPYEQYF. The CDR3 bases are TGTGCCAGCAGCCCTACTCCATACGAGCAGTACTTC. Full variable domain (missing parts from reference TRBV7-2 and TRBJ2-7): GAGVSQSPSNKVTEKGKDVELRCDPISGHTALYWYRQSLGQGLEFLIYFQGNSAPDKSGLPSDRFSAERTGGSVSTLTIQRTQQEDSAVYLCASSPTPYEQYFGPGTRLTVT.

The DNA for the CDR3 is TGTGCCAGCAGCTTTTCCGACCAAGAGACCCAGTACTTC. It yields the protein CASSFSDQETQYF. The chain combines TRBV5-4 with TRBJ2-5; unclear D gene. Germline CDR1 reads SGHNT; CDR2 reads YYREEE (reference sequence). This CDR3 spans 13 amino acids. The V end lost 2 bases, the J end lost 0 bases, and 5 bases lay between the germline ends. Looking up the rest from reference TRBV5-4 and TRBJ2-5 gives the full variable domain: ETGVTQSPTHLIKTRGQQVTLRCSSQSGHNTVSWYQQALGQGPQFIFQYYREEENGRGNFPPRFSGLQFPNYSSELNVNALELDDSALYLCASSFSDQETQYFGPGTRLLVL.

The chain couples TRBV18 to TRBJ2-5, with D possibly matching TRBD2 (5 bases). The V gene's germline CDR1 is KGHSH and CDR2 LQKENI. The CDR3 spans 14 residues. Trimming left V 2 bases short and J 2 bases short, with 9 bases between. In nucleotides, the CDR3 is TGTGCCAGCTCACCATATACGGGACAAGAGACCCAGTACTTC. Amino acid sequence: CASSPYTGQETQYF.

This clone has more than one count but fewer than ten. The chain joins TRBV19 to TRBJ1-2; D is perhaps TRBD1 (5 bases). The germline CDR1 and CDR2 sequences are LNHDA and SQIVND (reference sequence). V was cut by 6 bases and J by 2 bases, with 16 bases left in between. The CDR3 extends over 15 amino acids. DNA of the CDR3: TGTGCCAGTAGGCAACCTTCCGACAGCAACTATGGCTACACCTTC. Protein product: CASRQPSDSNYGYTF.

The J gene is TRBJ2-5, the V gene TRBV7-9, with 7 nucleotides matching TRBD2. Germline assignment: CDR1 SEHNR and CDR2 FQNEAQ (reference sequence). The CDR3 loop spans 16 amino acids. V dropped 2 bases and J dropped 2; count of bases not matched to a gene: 8. This chain's CDR3 is CASSLRLAGHQETQYF. In DNA, the CDR3 is TGTGCCAGCAGCTTAAGGTTAGCGGGCCATCAAGAGACCCAGTACTTC.

The chain combines TRBV7-3 with TRBJ2-1; 9 bases map to TRBD1. After removal of 9 bases from V and 4 bases from J, the junction contained 7 bases not matched to a gene. Germline CDR1 and CDR2: SGHTA and FQGTGA. The CDR3 runs to 14 residues. Here the CDR3 reads CASSPGQGYNEQFF. In DNA form, the CDR3 reads TGTGCCAGTTCACCAGGACAGGGGTACAATGAGCAGTTCTTC.

Details on this clone: A junction end diverges from the germline sequence, so it may reflect a read error. CDR3 bases: TGTGCCAGCAGTGAAGGCGAGGATATACCGGATTTT. As protein: CASSEGEDIPDF. The chain joins TRBV6-1 to TRBJ2-3; no firm D call. Per the germline V gene, CDR1 is MNHNS and CDR2 is SASEGT. The CDR3 is 12 residues long.

The chain links TRBV4-3 to TRBJ2-7, with TRBD1 matching over 8 bases. The trim removed 4 bases at V and 4 bases at J, leaving 6 bases unmatched. This CDR3 spans 14 amino acids. Germline V gene lookup returns CDR1 LGHNA and CDR2 YSLEER. CDR3 coding DNA: TGCGCCAGCAGCCCCGGGACAGGTTCATACGAGCAGTACTTC. It specifies CASSPGTGSYEQYF.

J is TRBJ1-2 and V is TRBV27, with 10 bases lining up with TRBD1. This CDR3 comprises 14 residues. J lost 3 bases, V lost 8 bases, and 6 bases had no gene match. Germline V gives CDR1 MNHEY, CDR2 SMNVEV (reference sequence). CDR3: CASRQGARDYGYTF. CDR3 DNA sequence: TGTGCCAGCCGACAGGGGGCGAGGGACTATGGCTACACCTTC.

The gene calls are TRBV18 and TRBJ2-1; 9 bases match TRBD1. The CDR3 is 15 residues long. The ends lost 3 bases at V and 2 bases at J; junction bases unmatched: 2. Germline assignment: CDR1 KGHSH and CDR2 LQKENI. This chain's CDR3 is CASSPGQGAYNEQFF. The DNA of the CDR3 is TGTGCCAGCTCACCGGGACAGGGAGCCTACAATGAGCAGTTCTTC.

The chain couples TRBV18 to TRBJ1-5; D might be TRBD1 (6 bases). Per germline, CDR1 KGHSH and CDR2 LQKENI. Trimming pared 3 bases from V and 1 base from J, leaving 7 bases between. The CDR3 is made up of 14 amino acids. CDR3 protein: CASSPQGSNQPQHF. In DNA form, the CDR3 reads TGTGCCAGCTCACCCCAGGGGAGCAATCAGCCCCAGCATTTT.

The chain is built from TRBV30 and TRBJ1-1; 8 nucleotides match TRBD1. CDR3 size: 12 residues. CDR1 is GTSNPN and CDR2 is SVGIG in the germline V gene (reference sequence). V was clipped by 2 bases and J by 6 bases; unmatched bases: 2. CDR3 bases: TGTGCCTGGAGTAACAGGGGGGCTGAAGCTTTCTTT. It yields the protein CAWSNRGAEAFF.